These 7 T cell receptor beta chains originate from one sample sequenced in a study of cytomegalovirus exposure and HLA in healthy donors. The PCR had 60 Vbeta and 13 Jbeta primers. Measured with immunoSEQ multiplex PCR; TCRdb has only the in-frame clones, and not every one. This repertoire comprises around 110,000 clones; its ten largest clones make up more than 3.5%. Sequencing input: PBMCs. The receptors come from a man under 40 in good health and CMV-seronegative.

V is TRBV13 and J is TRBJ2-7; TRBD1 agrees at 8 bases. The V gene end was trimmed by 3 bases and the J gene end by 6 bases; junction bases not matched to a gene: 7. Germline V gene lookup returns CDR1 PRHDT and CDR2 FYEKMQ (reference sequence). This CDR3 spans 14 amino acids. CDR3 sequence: CASSLDRDSSEQYF. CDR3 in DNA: TGTGCCAGCAGCTTGGACAGGGATAGTAGCGAGCAGTACTTC.

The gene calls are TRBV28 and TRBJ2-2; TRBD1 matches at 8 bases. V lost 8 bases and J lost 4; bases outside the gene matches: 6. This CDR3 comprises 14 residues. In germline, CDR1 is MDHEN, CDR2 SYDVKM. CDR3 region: CASDRGSRTGELFF. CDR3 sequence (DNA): TGTGCCAGCGACAGGGGATCACGCACCGGGGAGCTGTTTTTT.

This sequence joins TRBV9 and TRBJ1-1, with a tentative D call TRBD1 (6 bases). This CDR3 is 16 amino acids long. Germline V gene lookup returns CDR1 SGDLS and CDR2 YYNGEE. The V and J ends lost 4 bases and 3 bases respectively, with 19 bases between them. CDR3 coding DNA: TGTGCCAGCAGCCCAAACATACAGGGATATCACACTGAAGCTTTCTTT. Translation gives CASSPNIQGYHTEAFF. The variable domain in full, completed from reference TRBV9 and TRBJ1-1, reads DSGVTQTPKHLITATGQRVTLRCSPRSGDLSVYWYQQSLDQGLQFLIQYYNGEERAKGNILERFSAQQFPDLHSELNLSSLELGDSALYFCASSPNIQGYHTEAFFGQGTRLTVV.

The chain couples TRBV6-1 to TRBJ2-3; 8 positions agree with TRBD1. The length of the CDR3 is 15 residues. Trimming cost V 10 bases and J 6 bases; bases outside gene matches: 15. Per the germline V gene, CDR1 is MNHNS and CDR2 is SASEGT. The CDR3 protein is CAITQGASAADTQYF. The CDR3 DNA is TGTGCCATTACTCAGGGGGCGAGTGCGGCGGATACGCAGTATTTT.

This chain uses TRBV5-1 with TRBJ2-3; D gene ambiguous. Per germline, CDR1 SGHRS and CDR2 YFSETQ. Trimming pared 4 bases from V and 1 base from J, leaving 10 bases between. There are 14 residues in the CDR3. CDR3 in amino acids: CASSPSVGTDTQYF. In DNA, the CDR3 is TGCGCCAGCAGCCCTTCGGTGGGCACAGATACGCAGTATTTT. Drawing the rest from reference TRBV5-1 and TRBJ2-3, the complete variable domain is KAGVTQTPRYLIKTRGQQVTLSCSPISGHRSVSWYQQTPGQGLQFLFEYFSETQRNKGNFPGRFSGRQFSNSRSEMNVSTLELGDSALYLCASSPSVGTDTQYFGPGTRLTVL.

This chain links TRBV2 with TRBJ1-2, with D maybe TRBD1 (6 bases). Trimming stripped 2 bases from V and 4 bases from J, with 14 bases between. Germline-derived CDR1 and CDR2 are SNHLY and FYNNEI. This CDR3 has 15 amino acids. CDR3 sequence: CASSESINRAYGYTF. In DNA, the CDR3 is TGTGCCAGCAGTGAATCGATCAACAGGGCCTATGGCTACACCTTC. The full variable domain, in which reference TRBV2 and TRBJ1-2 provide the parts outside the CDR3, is EPEVTQTPSHQVTQMGQEVILRCVPISNHLYFYWYRQILGQKVEFLVSFYNNEISEKSEIFDDQFSVERPDGSNFTLKIRSTKLEDSAMYFCASSESINRAYGYTFGSGTRLTVV.

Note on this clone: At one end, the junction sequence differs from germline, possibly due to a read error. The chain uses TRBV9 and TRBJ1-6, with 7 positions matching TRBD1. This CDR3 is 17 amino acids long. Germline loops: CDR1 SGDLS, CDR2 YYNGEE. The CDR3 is CASSVEGGQAYNSPLHF. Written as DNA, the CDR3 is TGTGCCAGCAGCGTAGAGGGAGGACAGGCCTACAATTCACCCCTCCACTTT.